Listed here are 3 T cell receptor beta chains from one sample, sequenced in a study of CD4 T cells in relation to SARS-CoV-2 and coronaviruses. Before the COVID-19 pandemic, during about 2011-2019, CD4+ T cells were taken from unexposed donors. Isolation of CD4+ T cells took place after less than 11 days in culture. Libraries were prepared by immunoSEQ multiplex PCR; TCRdb keeps only in-frame clonotypes and omits some of them. In the table there are tens of thousands of clones, over 75% of which are singletons. For these receptors, no antigen is known. Specimen: CD4+ T cells from PBMCs, cultured in vitro. The source is a human donor in good health.

This clone appeared a single time. CDR3 amino acids: CASSLVFLKGSSRHNEQFF. CDR3 nucleotide sequence: TGCGCCAGCAGCTTGGTCTTTCTTAAAGGCAGTTCGAGGCACAATGAGCAGTTCTTC. The gene calls are TRBV5-1 and TRBJ2-1; D is unresolved. The CDR3 is 19 residues long. The V and J ends lost 0 bases and 5 bases respectively, with 24 bases between them. Germline V gene lookup returns CDR1 SGHRS and CDR2 YFSETQ.

The chain combines TRBV2 with TRBJ1-3, with D unclear. Trimming removed 3 bases at V and 0 bases at J, with 6 bases between. Germline CDR1 reads SNHLY; CDR2 reads FYNNEI. The length of the CDR3 is 14 residues. CDR3 residues: CASSDNGSGNTIYF. The CDR3, as DNA: TGTGCCAGCAGTGATAACGGCTCTGGAAACACCATATATTTT.

The rearrangement joins TRBV7-9 to TRBJ2-4; D not certain. V lost 1 base and J 7 bases, leaving 11 bases between the germline ends. This CDR3 has 14 residues. Germline lookup yields CDR1 SEHNR and CDR2 FQNEAQ (reference sequence). CDR3 sequence reads: CASSLDSGSNIQYF. The CDR3 DNA follows: TGTGCCAGCAGCTTAGATTCGGGCAGTAACATTCAGTACTTC.